There are many counts of the clone carrying this TCR beta chain. Its cognate antigen is unknown. This record belongs to a study of T cells after yellow fever vaccination. Study as a whole: Libraries from low-cell-number fractions were prepared with the SMART-Seq v4 Ultra Low Input RNA kit. Findings of the study overall: The secondary response showed a weaker magnitude and a faster peak, day 5 versus 15.

Template switching by 5'RACE produced TCR cDNA, adding a universal primer site and UMIs. Using its own MiXCR run on the 5' RACE reads, TCRdb lists one record per CDR3 protein. The sample includes some 250,000 distinct CDR3 sequences, around 3.5% of them seen just once. Sequencing was performed on PBMCs, taken 15 days after the yellow fever booster vaccination. This clonotype originated in a man between 18 and 29 years old who received the YFV17D yellow fever vaccine.

The CDR3 protein is CASSPGQGEGEKLFF. CDR3 DNA: TGTGCCAGCAGCCCGGGACAGGGTGAAGGGGAAAAACTGTTTTTT. The chain uses TRBV7-9 and TRBJ1-4, with TRBD1 matching over 9 bases. CDR3 length: 15 amino acids. V shed 5 bases, J shed 8 bases, and the junction held 9 bases outside the gene matches. CDR1 is SEHNR, CDR2 FQNEAQ, per germline (reference sequence).